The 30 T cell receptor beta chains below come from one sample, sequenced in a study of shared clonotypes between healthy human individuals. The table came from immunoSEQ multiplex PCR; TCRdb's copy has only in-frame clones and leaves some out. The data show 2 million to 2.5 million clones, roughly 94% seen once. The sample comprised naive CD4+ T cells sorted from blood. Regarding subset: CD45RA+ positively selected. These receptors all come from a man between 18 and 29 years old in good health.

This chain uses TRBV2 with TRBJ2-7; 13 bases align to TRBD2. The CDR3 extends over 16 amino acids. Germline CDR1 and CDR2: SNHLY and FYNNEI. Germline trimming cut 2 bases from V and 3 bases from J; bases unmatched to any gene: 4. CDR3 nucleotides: TGTGCCAGCAGTGAATCAGGGACTAGCGGGAACTACGAGCAGTACTTC. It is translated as CASSESGTSGNYEQYF.

The CDR3 bases are TGTGCAAGTCGCTTAGATAGCGGGGGGACAATCTCCTACGAGCAGTACTTC. It codes for CASRLDSGGTISYEQYF. The gene calls are TRBV12-2 and TRBJ2-7; the table calls TRBD2, which could not be checked here. TRBV12-2 is reported as a pseudogene. The CDR3 runs to 17 residues.

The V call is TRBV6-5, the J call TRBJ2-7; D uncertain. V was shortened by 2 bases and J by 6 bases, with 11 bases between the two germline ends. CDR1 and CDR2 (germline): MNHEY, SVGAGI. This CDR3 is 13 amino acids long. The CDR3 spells CASSYNLGREQYF. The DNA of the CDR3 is TGTGCCAGCAGTTACAACCTCGGGCGCGAGCAGTACTTC.

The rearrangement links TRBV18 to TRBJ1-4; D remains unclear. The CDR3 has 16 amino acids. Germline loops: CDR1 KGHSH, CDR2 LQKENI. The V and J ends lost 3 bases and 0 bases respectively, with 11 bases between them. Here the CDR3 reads CASSPLPGSTNEKLFF. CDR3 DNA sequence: TGTGCCAGCTCACCTTTACCGGGTTCAACTAATGAAAAACTGTTTTTT.

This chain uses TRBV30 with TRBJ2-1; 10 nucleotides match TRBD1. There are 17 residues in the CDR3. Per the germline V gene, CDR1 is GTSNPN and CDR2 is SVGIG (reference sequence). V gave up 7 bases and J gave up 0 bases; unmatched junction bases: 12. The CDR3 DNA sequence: TGTGCCTCGACAGGGGGCGCCCCACCCCCCTCCTACAATGAGCAGTTCTTC. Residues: CASTGGAPPPSYNEQFF.

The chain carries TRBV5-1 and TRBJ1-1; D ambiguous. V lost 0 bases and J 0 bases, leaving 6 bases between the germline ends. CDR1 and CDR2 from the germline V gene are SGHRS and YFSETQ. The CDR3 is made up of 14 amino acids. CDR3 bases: TGCGCCAGCAGCTTGGGTCCGGTGAACACTGAAGCTTTCTTT. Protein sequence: CASSLGPVNTEAFF.

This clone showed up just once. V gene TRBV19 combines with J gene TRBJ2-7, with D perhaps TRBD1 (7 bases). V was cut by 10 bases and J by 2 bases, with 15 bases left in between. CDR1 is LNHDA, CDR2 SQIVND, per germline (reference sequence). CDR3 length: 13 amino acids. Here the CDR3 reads CATRGALTYEQYF. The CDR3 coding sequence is TGTGCCACCAGGGGGGCACTAACCTACGAGCAGTACTTC.

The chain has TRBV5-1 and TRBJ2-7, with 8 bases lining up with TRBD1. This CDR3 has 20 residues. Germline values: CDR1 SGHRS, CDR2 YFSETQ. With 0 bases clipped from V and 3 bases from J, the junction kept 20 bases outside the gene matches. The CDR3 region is CASSLGEVGQGNSKGYEQYF. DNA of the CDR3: TGCGCCAGCAGCTTGGGCGAGGTCGGACAGGGTAATAGTAAGGGCTACGAGCAGTACTTC.

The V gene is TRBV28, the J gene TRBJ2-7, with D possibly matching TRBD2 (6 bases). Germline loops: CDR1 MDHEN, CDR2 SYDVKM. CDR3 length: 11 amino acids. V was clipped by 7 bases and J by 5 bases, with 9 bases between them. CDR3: CASNGGNEQYF. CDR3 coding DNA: TGTGCCAGCAACGGGGGAAACGAGCAGTACTTC.

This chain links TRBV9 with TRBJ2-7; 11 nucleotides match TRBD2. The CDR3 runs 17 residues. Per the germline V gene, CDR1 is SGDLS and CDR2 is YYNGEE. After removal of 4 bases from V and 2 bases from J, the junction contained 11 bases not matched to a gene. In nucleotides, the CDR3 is TGTGCCAGCAGCCACTCCGGAGGACTAGCGGGCCCCTACGAGCAGTACTTC. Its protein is CASSHSGGLAGPYEQYF.

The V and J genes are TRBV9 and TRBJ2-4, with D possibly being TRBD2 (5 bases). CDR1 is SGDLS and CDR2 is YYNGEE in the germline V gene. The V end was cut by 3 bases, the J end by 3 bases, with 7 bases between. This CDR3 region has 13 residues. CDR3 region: CASSDGVKNIQYF. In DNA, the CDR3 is TGTGCCAGCAGCGACGGGGTCAAAAACATTCAGTACTTC.

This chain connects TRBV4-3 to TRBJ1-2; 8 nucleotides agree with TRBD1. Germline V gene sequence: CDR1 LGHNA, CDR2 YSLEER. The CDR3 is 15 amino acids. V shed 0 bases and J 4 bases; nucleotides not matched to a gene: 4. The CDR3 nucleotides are TGCGCCAGCAGCCAAGATTGGACAGGGAGCTATGGCTACACCTTC. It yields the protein CASSQDWTGSYGYTF.

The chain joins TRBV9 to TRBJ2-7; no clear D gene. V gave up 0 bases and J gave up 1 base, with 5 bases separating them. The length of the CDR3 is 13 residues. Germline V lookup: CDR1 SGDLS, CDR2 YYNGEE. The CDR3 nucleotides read TGTGCCAGCAGCGTAGCACAGTCCTACGAGCAGTACTTC. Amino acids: CASSVAQSYEQYF.

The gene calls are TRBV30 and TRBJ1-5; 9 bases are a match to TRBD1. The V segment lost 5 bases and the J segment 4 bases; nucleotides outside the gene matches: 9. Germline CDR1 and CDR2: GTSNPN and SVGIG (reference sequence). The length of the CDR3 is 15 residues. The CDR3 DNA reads TGTGCCTGGGCCATGGGGGACAGGGCTAATCAGCCCCAGCATTTT. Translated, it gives CAWAMGDRANQPQHF.

CDR3 sequence: CATSTDRGSQPQHF. The CDR3 DNA reads as TGTGCCACCAGCACAGACAGGGGAAGTCAGCCCCAGCATTTT. The V call is TRBV15, the J call TRBJ1-5; 8 bases fit TRBD1. Germline CDR1 LNHNV, CDR2 YYDKDF (reference sequence). After removal of 4 bases from V and 6 bases from J, the junction contained 5 bases not matched to a gene. This CDR3 is built from 14 residues. The full variable domain, completed using reference TRBV15 and TRBJ1-5, is DAMVIQNPRYQVTQFGKPVTLSCSQTLNHNVMYWYQQKSSQAPKLLFHYYDKDFNNEADTPDNFQSRRPNTSFCFLDIRSPGLGDTAMYLCATSTDRGSQPQHFGDGTRLSIL.

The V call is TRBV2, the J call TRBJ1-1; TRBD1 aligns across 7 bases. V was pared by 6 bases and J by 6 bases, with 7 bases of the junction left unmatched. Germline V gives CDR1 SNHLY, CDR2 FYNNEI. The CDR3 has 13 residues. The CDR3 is CASSTTGVAEAFF. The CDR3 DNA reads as TGTGCCAGCAGCACCACAGGGGTCGCTGAAGCTTTCTTT.

The CDR3 region is CASSGWFRDSYYEQYF. In DNA, the CDR3 is TGTGCCAGCAGTGGGTGGTTCCGGGACAGCTACTACGAGCAGTACTTC. The gene calls are TRBV2 and TRBJ2-7, with 7 bases matching TRBD1. Germline trimming cut 4 bases from V and 3 bases from J; bases unmatched to any gene: 12. The V gene's germline CDR1 is SNHLY and CDR2 FYNNEI. The CDR3 is made up of 16 amino acids.

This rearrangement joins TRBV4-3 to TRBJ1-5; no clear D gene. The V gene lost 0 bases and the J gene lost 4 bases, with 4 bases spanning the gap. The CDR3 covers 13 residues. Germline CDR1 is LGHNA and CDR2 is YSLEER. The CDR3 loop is CASSQEFNQPQHF. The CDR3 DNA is TGCGCCAGCAGCCAAGAATTTAATCAGCCCCAGCATTTT.

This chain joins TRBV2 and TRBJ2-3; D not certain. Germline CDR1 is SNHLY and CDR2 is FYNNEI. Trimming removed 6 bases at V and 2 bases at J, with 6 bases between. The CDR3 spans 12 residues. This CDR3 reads CASSYDTDTQYF. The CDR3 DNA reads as TGTGCCAGCAGCTACGACACAGATACGCAGTATTTT.

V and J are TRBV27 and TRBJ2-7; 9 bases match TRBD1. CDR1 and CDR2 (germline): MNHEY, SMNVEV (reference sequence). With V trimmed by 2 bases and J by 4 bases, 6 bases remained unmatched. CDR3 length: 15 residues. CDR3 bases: TGTGCCAGCAGTTTAGGCTACAGGGGGCGTTACGAGCAGTACTTC. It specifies CASSLGYRGRYEQYF.

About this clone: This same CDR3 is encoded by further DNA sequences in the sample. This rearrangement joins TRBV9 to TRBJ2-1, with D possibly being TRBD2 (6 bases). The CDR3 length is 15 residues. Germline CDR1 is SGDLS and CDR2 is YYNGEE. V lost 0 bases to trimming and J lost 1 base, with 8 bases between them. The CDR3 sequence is CASSVAGDSYNEQFF. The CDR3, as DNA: TGTGCCAGCAGCGTAGCGGGAGATTCCTACAATGAGCAGTTCTTC.

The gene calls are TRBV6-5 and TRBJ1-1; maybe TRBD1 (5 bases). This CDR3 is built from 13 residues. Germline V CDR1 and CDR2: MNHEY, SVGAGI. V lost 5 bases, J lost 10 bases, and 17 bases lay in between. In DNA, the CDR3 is TGTGCCAGCAGTGAATCAGGGAGAGCGAGAGCTTTCTTT. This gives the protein CASSESGRARAFF.

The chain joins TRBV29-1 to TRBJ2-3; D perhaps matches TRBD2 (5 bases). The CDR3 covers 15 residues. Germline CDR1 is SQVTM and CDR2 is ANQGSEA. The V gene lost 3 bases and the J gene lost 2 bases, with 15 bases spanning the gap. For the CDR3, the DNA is TGCAGCGTTGATAATCAAGGAGGCACCACAGATACGCAGTATTTT. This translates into CSVDNQGGTTDTQYF.

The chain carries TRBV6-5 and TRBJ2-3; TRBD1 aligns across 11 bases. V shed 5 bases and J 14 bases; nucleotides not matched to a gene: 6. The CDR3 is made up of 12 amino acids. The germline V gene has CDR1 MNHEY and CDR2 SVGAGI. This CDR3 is CASSKGQGASYF. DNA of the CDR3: TGTGCCAGCAGTAAAGGACAGGGGGCCTCGTATTTT.

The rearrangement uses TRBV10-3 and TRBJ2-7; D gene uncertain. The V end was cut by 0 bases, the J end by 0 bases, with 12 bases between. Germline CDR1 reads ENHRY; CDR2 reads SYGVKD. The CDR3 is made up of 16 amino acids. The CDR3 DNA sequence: TGTGCCATCAGTGAGTCGGGGTCCTATAGCTCCTACGAGCAGTACTTC. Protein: CAISESGSYSSYEQYF.

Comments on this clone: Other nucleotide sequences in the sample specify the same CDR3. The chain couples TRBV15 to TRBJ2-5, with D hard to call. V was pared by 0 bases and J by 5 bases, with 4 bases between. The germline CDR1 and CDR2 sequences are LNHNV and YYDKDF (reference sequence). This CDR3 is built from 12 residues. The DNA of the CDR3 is TGTGCCACCAGCAGAGATCAGGAGACCCAGTACTTC. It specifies CATSRDQETQYF.

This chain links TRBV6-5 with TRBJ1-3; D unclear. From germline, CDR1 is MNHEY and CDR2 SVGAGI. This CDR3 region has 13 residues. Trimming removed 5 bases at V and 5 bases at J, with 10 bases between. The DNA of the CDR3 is TGTGCCAGCAGTCCCGGGCCAAGAAACACCATATATTTT. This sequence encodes CASSPGPRNTIYF.

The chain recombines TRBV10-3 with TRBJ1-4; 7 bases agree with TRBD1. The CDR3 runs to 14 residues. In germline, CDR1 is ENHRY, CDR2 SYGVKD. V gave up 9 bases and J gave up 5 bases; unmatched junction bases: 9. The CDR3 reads CAIKRQGLNEKLFF. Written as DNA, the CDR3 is TGTGCCATTAAAAGACAGGGTCTGAATGAAAAACTGTTTTTT.

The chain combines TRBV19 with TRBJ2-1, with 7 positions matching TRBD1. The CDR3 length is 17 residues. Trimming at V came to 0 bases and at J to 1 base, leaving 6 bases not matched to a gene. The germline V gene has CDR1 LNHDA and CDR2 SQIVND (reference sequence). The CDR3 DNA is TGTGCCAGTAGTATAGAAAGGGGGCTTCAGTCCTACAATGAGCAGTTCTTC. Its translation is CASSIERGLQSYNEQFF.

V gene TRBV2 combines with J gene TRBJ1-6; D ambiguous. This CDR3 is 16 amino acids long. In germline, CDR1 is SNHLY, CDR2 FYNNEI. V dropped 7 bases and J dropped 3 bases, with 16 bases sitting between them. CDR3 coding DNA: TGTGCCAGCAAAGCCAGTTGGTATGGCTATAATTCACCCCTCCACTTT. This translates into CASKASWYGYNSPLHF.